The 18 T cell receptor beta chains below all came from one sample that was sequenced in a study of Ad26.COV2.S vaccination and SARS-CoV-2 variants. Data came from immunoSEQ multiplex PCR; TCRdb stores just in-frame clones and leaves some out. The repertoire consists of more than 120,000 clones, with 75% to 90% occurring once and the leading ten covering 5%. The source material was peripheral blood, sampled after recovery from COVID-19. These receptor sequences come from a human donor who had recovered from COVID-19.

The chain carries TRBV7-9 and TRBJ1-3; D call uncertain. The CDR3 sequence is 14 residues long. Germline V gene data show CDR1 as SEHNR and CDR2 as FQNEAQ (reference sequence). V was pared by 4 bases and J by 1 base, with 8 bases between. CDR3 coding DNA: TGTGCCAGCAGCTCAGGACGGTCTGGAAACACCATATATTTT. Translation: CASSSGRSGNTIYF.

The chain carries TRBV28 and TRBJ1-2; no definite D call. Trimming removed 5 bases at V and 1 base at J, with 5 bases between. The CDR3 contains 12 residues. Per the germline V gene, CDR1 is MDHEN and CDR2 is SYDVKM. The CDR3 nucleotides are TGTGCCAGCAGTGGCAATAACTATGGCTACACCTTC. Residues: CASSGNNYGYTF.

J is TRBJ2-5 and V is TRBV2, with 9 bases identical to TRBD1. V trimming: 6 bases; J trimming: 4 bases; junction bases outside the gene matches: 6. CDR3 length: 14 amino acids. CDR1 and CDR2 from the germline V gene are SNHLY and FYNNEI. The CDR3 DNA reads TGTGCCAGCAGACCGGGACAGGGTGTAGAGACCCAGTACTTC. Translation: CASRPGQGVETQYF.

The gene calls are TRBV4-3 and TRBJ2-1; D call uncertain. CDR1 and CDR2 from the germline V gene are LGHNA and YSLEER. The CDR3 is made up of 13 amino acids. Between the trimmed V and J ends, which lost 0 bases and 9 bases, there was a span of 9 bases. The chain's CDR3 is CASSQDRWSEQFF. CDR3 nucleotides: TGCGCCAGCAGCCAAGATAGGTGGAGTGAGCAGTTCTTC.

This chain connects TRBV7-2 to TRBJ1-2; D remains ambiguous. CDR1 is SGHTA, CDR2 FQGNSA, per germline. The CDR3 spans 13 residues. Trimming shortened V by 5 bases and J by 9 bases, and 16 bases separated the two germline ends. The CDR3 DNA sequence: TGTGCCAGCAGCCCCATACTCGCCTTTAGCTACACCTTC. This encodes CASSPILAFSYTF.

The gene calls are TRBV27 and TRBJ2-1; tentatively, D is TRBD2 (7 bases). V lost 3 bases and J lost 7, with 16 bases in between. In germline, CDR1 is MNHEY, CDR2 SMNVEV (reference sequence). There are 15 residues in the CDR3. Here the CDR3 reads CASSLSGGAGNEQFF. For the CDR3, the DNA is TGTGCCAGCAGTTTGAGTGGGGGGGCCGGTAATGAGCAGTTCTTC.

The genes are TRBV30 and TRBJ1-2; D unclear. Between the trimmed V and J ends, which lost 3 bases and 0 bases, there was a span of 8 bases. There are 13 residues in the CDR3. The germline V gene has CDR1 GTSNPN and CDR2 SVGIG (reference sequence). CDR3 protein: CAWSLPTNYGYTF. The DNA for the CDR3 is TGTGCCTGGAGCCTCCCGACTAACTATGGCTACACCTTC.

V and J are TRBV10-2 and TRBJ2-3, with D hard to call. Germline CDR1 reads WSHSY; CDR2 reads SAAADI. The CDR3 has 13 amino acids. Trimming removed 8 bases at V and 0 bases at J, with 9 bases between. The CDR3 DNA reads TGCGCCAGCCTGGCGTCTAGCACAGATACGCAGTATTTT. This gives the protein CASLASSTDTQYF.

CDR3 sequence: CASSIGRGLGNTEAFF. The DNA for the CDR3 is TGTGCCAGCAGCATCGGCAGGGGCTTAGGGAACACTGAAGCTTTCTTT. The chain carries TRBV21-1 and TRBJ1-1; the table assigns TRBD1, which was not confirmed against the DNA. TRBV21-1 is marked as a pseudogene. This CDR3 comprises 16 residues.

The chain joins TRBV27 to TRBJ1-3; possibly TRBD1 for D (6 bases). Trimming stripped 7 bases from V and 2 bases from J, with 12 bases between. The germline CDR1 and CDR2 sequences are MNHEY and SMNVEV (reference sequence). The CDR3 is 14 residues long. CDR3 protein: CASKTGRAGNTIYF. The CDR3 coding sequence is TGTGCCAGCAAAACAGGGAGGGCTGGAAACACCATATATTTT.

The rearrangement links TRBV14 to TRBJ2-5, with 7 bases that match TRBD1. The end of the DNA is better explained by TRBJ2-7, so the J call may be wrong. Germline-derived CDR1 and CDR2 are SGHDN and FVKESK. The CDR3 covers 13 residues. The CDR3 loop is CASSRGTAYEQYF. The CDR3 bases are TGTGCCAGCAGCCGTGGGACAGCCTACGAGCAGTACTTC.

V usage is TRBV4-3 and J usage is TRBJ2-1; TRBD2 agrees at 14 bases. Germline loops: CDR1 LGHNA, CDR2 YSLEER. With V trimmed by 0 bases and J by 8 bases, 9 bases remained unmatched. The CDR3 has 18 residues. CDR3 sequence (DNA): TGCGCCAGCAGCCAAGACGCCCGACTAGCGGGGGGGCTTGATGAGCAGTTCTTC. Protein sequence: CASSQDARLAGGLDEQFF.

The rearrangement links TRBV6-4 to TRBJ2-3; 10 bases are a match to TRBD2. Germline CDR1 and CDR2: MRHNA and SNTAGT. The trim removed 4 bases at V and 3 bases at J, leaving 7 bases unmatched. The CDR3 is 16 residues long. CDR3 DNA sequence: TGTGCCAGCAGTGGTAAGCGGGGGGGCATAACAGATACGCAGTATTTT. Its protein is CASSGKRGGITDTQYF.

V and J are TRBV5-4 and TRBJ1-1; D gene uncertain. Between the trimmed V and J ends, which lost 3 bases and 4 bases, there was a span of 13 bases. Germline CDR1 reads SGHNT; CDR2 reads YYREEE (reference sequence). The CDR3 is made up of 14 amino acids. CDR3 amino acids: CASSYLPRSTEAFF. Written as DNA, the CDR3 is TGTGCCAGCAGCTATCTTCCTAGGAGCACTGAAGCTTTCTTT.

This clone appeared once. This chain connects TRBV3-1 (or the pseudogene TRBV3-2) to TRBJ2-1, with D possibly matching TRBD2 (5 bases). There are 17 residues in the CDR3. The ends were cut back, 0 bases at V and 0 bases at J, with 12 bases in the middle. Germline CDR1 is LGHDT and CDR2 is YNNKEL (reference sequence). The CDR3 reads CASSQELRTGSYNEQFF. CDR3 DNA: TGTGCCAGCAGCCAAGAGCTACGGACTGGCTCCTACAATGAGCAGTTCTTC.

This chain links TRBV28 with TRBJ1-4, with 10 bases fitting TRBD1. The germline V gene has CDR1 MDHEN and CDR2 SYDVKM. The trim removed 8 bases at V and 2 bases at J, leaving 11 bases unmatched. This CDR3 comprises 17 residues. The CDR3 coding sequence is TGTGCCAGCGGTGGACAGGGGGTGAAAGCGACTAATGAAAAACTGTTTTTT. It encodes CASGGQGVKATNEKLFF.

This clone was observed once. The V and J genes are TRBV11-2 and TRBJ1-2; D is unclear. CDR1 SGHAT and CDR2 FQNNGV come from the germline V gene. V lost 2 bases, J lost 6 bases, and 10 bases lay in between. The CDR3 is 13 amino acids. The CDR3 DNA is TGTGCCAGCAGCTTAAGACCGACGGATGGCTACACCTTC. The encoded protein is CASSLRPTDGYTF.

This clone has a single count. The chain employs TRBV16 and TRBJ2-3, with 7 bases fitting TRBD1. The junction had 8 bases not matched to a gene; V was cut back by 8 bases and J by 15 bases. Looked up from germline, CDR1 is KGHSY and CDR2 is FQNENV. CDR3 size: 10 residues. In DNA, the CDR3 is TGTGCCAGCCAAGACAGGGTCCCCTATTTT. This sequence encodes CASQDRVPYF.